A single sample is the source of the 29 T cell receptor beta chains below, sequenced in a study of T cells in Graves' hyperthyroidism and ophthalmopathy. The source material, RNA transcripts, was used to amplify TCR beta CDR3 regions. A first-round RT-PCR of the TCR CDR3 used the HTBI primer set. TCRdb independently ran MiXCR on the multiplex PCR reads; one entry per CDR3 protein. The profile covers around 620,000 distinct CDR3 sequences, with about 17% appearing a single time and 3.5% to 4% taken by the ten largest. Sample: blood. The receptors come from a woman in her twenties or thirties with Graves' hyperthyroidism.

In this sample, this clonotype turned up many times. This may arise from a read error, as a much more abundant clone is one base away. The chain links TRBV6-1 to TRBJ2-5; 8 bases align to TRBD1. Germline CDR1 MNHNS, CDR2 SASEGT. V lost 6 bases, J lost 5 bases, and 2 bases stayed unmatched. The length of the CDR3 is 12 residues. The CDR3 here is CASRDRVETQYF. CDR3 in DNA: TGTGCCAGCAGGGACAGGGTGGAGACCCAGTACTTC.

This clonotype was seen more than once but under ten times. This chain connects TRBV27 to TRBJ1-1, with TRBD1 as a possible D gene (5 bases). There are 14 residues in the CDR3. Trimming stripped 5 bases from V and 8 bases from J, with 18 bases between. Looked up from germline, CDR1 is MNHEY and CDR2 is SMNVEV (reference sequence). The CDR3: CASSHGTAVSEAFF. CDR3 DNA: TGTGCCAGCAGTCACGGGACGGCCGTTTCGGAAGCTTTCTTT.

This rearrangement joins TRBV6-2 or TRBV6-3 to TRBJ1-3; D unresolved. Trimming shortened V by 8 bases and J by 0 bases, and 11 bases separated the two germline ends. CDR1 is MNHEY, CDR2 SVGEGT, per germline. CDR3 size: 14 residues. In nucleotides, the CDR3 is TGTGCCAGCTCGACGCGTTACTCTGGAAACACCATATATTTT. It encodes CASSTRYSGNTIYF.

The chain has TRBV13 and TRBJ2-5, with a possible D match to TRBD2 (6 bases). The length of the CDR3 is 14 residues. Germline CDR1 PRHDT, CDR2 FYEKMQ (reference sequence). Trimming took off 0 bases at V and 3 bases at J, with 8 bases between the two ends. This chain's CDR3 is CASSLGGRKETQYF. The CDR3 nucleotides read TGTGCCAGCAGCTTAGGTGGGAGGAAAGAGACCCAGTACTTC.

The chain carries TRBV19 and TRBJ2-7, with 7 bases matching TRBD2. The junction had 9 bases not matched to a gene; V was cut back by 4 bases and J by 6 bases. Germline assignment: CDR1 LNHDA and CDR2 SQIVND (reference sequence). This CDR3 spans 14 amino acids. This CDR3 reads CASSNGLVSGEQYF. The CDR3, as DNA: TGTGCCAGTAGTAACGGACTAGTCAGCGGCGAGCAGTACTTC.

The chain employs TRBV29-1 and TRBJ2-7; D gene ambiguous. The CDR3 extends over 11 amino acids. CDR1 and CDR2 from the germline V gene are SQVTM and ANQGSEA. Trimming took 4 bases from V and 2 from J, leaving 6 bases between them. The CDR3 spells CSVVGTYEQYF. DNA of the CDR3: TGCAGCGTTGTAGGCACCTACGAGCAGTACTTC.

The chain links TRBV14 to TRBJ2-7; D unclear. The CDR3 is 15 residues long. The germline V gene has CDR1 SGHDN and CDR2 FVKESK. V lost 2 bases, J lost 3 bases, and 14 bases lay in between. This CDR3 reads CASSQWRVGRYEQYF. The CDR3 region has the DNA TGTGCCAGCAGCCAATGGCGAGTTGGCCGCTACGAGCAGTACTTC.

This clonotype was observed at least ten times. The chain links TRBV29-1 to TRBJ2-5; D gene ambiguous. Between the trimmed V and J ends, which lost 8 bases and 2 bases, there was a span of 15 bases. Germline V lookup: CDR1 SQVTM, CDR2 ANQGSEA. The CDR3 extends over 13 amino acids. This CDR3 is CSTRARLQETQYF. Written as DNA, the CDR3 is TGCAGCACCCGTGCCAGGCTGCAAGAGACCCAGTACTTC.

This clonotype was counted ten times or more. This chain links TRBV5-1 with TRBJ1-1; a weak D match, TRBD1 (5 bases). Trimming took off 3 bases at V and 8 bases at J, with 8 bases between the two ends. The CDR3 loop spans 11 amino acids. The germline gives CDR1 SGHRS, CDR2 YFSETQ. The CDR3 DNA reads as TGCGCCAGCAGCTCCAGGGACGAAGCTTTCTTT. Translating it yields CASSSRDEAFF.

The chain is built from TRBV12-3 or TRBV12-4 and TRBJ2-3, with D hard to call. V was pared by 7 bases and J by 3 bases, with 20 bases between. The CDR3 totals 16 residues. The CDR3 here is CASIPPLRSETDTQYF. The CDR3 nucleotides are TGTGCCAGCATTCCACCACTCCGTTCAGAGACAGATACGCAGTATTTT.

The chain uses TRBV11-2 and TRBJ2-7; D is perhaps TRBD2 (5 bases). V lost 1 base, J lost 6 bases, and 13 bases lay in between. The CDR3 is 14 residues long. Germline values: CDR1 SGHAT, CDR2 FQNNGV. The CDR3 loop is CASSLGLLAREQYF. The CDR3 DNA follows: TGTGCCAGCAGCTTAGGCTTGCTAGCCCGCGAGCAGTACTTC.

This clonotype was seen at least ten times. The DNA of the CDR3 is TGCAGTGCTAGAAGCGTGGTGAGCACAGATACGCAGTATTTT. Its protein product is CSARSVVSTDTQYF. The V and J genes are TRBV20-1 and TRBJ2-3, with no clear D. Germline CDR1 reads DFQATT; CDR2 reads SNEGSKA (reference sequence). The CDR3 is 14 residues long. Deletions cut 2 bases from V and 0 bases from J, with 9 bases between.

This clonotype was seen ten or more times. The V call is TRBV12-3 or TRBV12-4, the J call TRBJ1-4; 10 bases match TRBD1. The J segment lost 8 bases and the V segment lost 6 bases, leaving 6 bases of the junction unmatched. The CDR3 is 14 amino acids. DNA of the CDR3: TGTGCCAGCAGGGCGGACAGGGGGAGCGAAAAACTGTTTTTT. Amino acids: CASRADRGSEKLFF.

This clonotype showed up just a few times. This chain connects TRBV10-3 to TRBJ2-1, with 9 bases that match TRBD2. Trimming at V came to 3 bases and at J to 6 bases, leaving 6 bases not matched to a gene. The germline gives CDR1 ENHRY, CDR2 SYGVKD. This CDR3 contains 15 residues. In DNA form, the CDR3 reads TGTGCCATCAGTGACGAGCGGGAGGTGGGCAATGAGCAGTTCTTC. Its protein is CAISDEREVGNEQFF.

This clonotype was detected only a few times. The chain couples TRBV6-1 to TRBJ2-7; 7 nucleotides align to TRBD2. V dropped 6 bases and J dropped 7; count of bases not matched to a gene: 12. CDR3 size: 14 residues. Germline V lookup: CDR1 MNHNS, CDR2 SASEGT. The CDR3: CASSLGTTKREQYF. In nucleotides, the CDR3 is TGTGCCAGCAGCTTGGGGACTACCAAGCGAGAGCAGTACTTC.

The chain has TRBV13 and TRBJ2-2, with unresolved D. The CDR3 loop spans 16 amino acids. The germline V gene has CDR1 PRHDT and CDR2 FYEKMQ (reference sequence). V lost 0 bases to trimming and J lost 2 bases, with 10 bases between them. CDR3 nucleotide sequence: TGTGCCAGCAGCTTAGGCCGAAAAACTAACACCGGGGAGCTGTTTTTT. Amino acid sequence: CASSLGRKTNTGELFF.

The chain is built from TRBV19 and TRBJ2-1; D possibly uses TRBD1 or TRBD2 (6 bases each). This CDR3 comprises 13 residues. The V gene's germline CDR1 is LNHDA and CDR2 SQIVND (reference sequence). The germline V and J ends were trimmed by 10 bases and 9 bases, with 19 bases remaining between them. The CDR3 bases are TGTGCCACCGAGTGGGGGGCCCAAGGTGAGCAGTTCTTC. Translation: CATEWGAQGEQFF.

This clonotype was detected ten times or more. This chain uses TRBV27 with TRBJ1-1; 11 positions agree with TRBD1. The CDR3 sequence is 14 residues long. The trim removed 4 bases at V and 9 bases at J, leaving 7 bases unmatched. Looked up from germline, CDR1 is MNHEY and CDR2 is SMNVEV (reference sequence). The CDR3 loop reads CASSYSRTGGKAFF. DNA of the CDR3: TGTGCCAGCAGTTACTCCCGGACAGGGGGCAAAGCTTTCTTT.

This clonotype was picked up a small number of times. The CDR3 sequence is CAWSAGQGPNKQYF. DNA of the CDR3: TGTGCCTGGAGTGCGGGACAGGGCCCCAACAAGCAGTACTTC. The V gene is TRBV30, the J gene TRBJ2-7; TRBD1 aligns across 9 bases. The V segment lost 1 base and the J segment 8 bases; nucleotides outside the gene matches: 9. This CDR3 is built from 14 residues. Germline V lookup: CDR1 GTSNPN, CDR2 SVGIG (reference sequence). The variable domain in full, with the rest retrieved from reference TRBV30 and TRBJ2-7, is SQTIHQWPATLVQPVGSPLSLECTVEGTSNPNLYWYRQAAGRGLQLLFYSVGIGQISSEVPQNLSASRPQDRQFILSSKKLLLSDSGFYLCAWSAGQGPNKQYFGPGTRLTVT.

This clonotype has at least ten counts. The chain recombines TRBV30 with TRBJ2-1, with 10 bases matching TRBD2. The CDR3 is 13 amino acids. J was trimmed by 7 bases and V by 1 base; bases with no gene match: 1. Germline V lookup: CDR1 GTSNPN, CDR2 SVGIG (reference sequence). The chain's CDR3 is CAWSGTSGNEQFF. Written as DNA, the CDR3 is TGTGCCTGGAGTGGGACTAGCGGTAATGAGCAGTTCTTC.

This clonotype was recorded many times. This rearrangement joins TRBV12-3 or TRBV12-4 to TRBJ2-1, with TRBD2 matching over 16 bases. V lost 5 bases and J lost 7; bases outside the gene matches: 8. This CDR3 spans 17 amino acids. The DNA for the CDR3 is TGTGCCAGCAGTCCTAGGGGACTAGCGGGAGGGCTGAATGAGCAGTTCTTC. It encodes CASSPRGLAGGLNEQFF.

The sample holds a few counts of this clonotype. This chain uses TRBV28 with TRBJ2-7, with a tentative D call TRBD2 (6 bases). The CDR3 contains 12 residues. Germline-derived CDR1 and CDR2 are MDHEN and SYDVKM. Here the CDR3 DNA reads TGTGCAACTGCCGATAGCGGCTACGAGCAGTACTTC. Translating it yields CATADSGYEQYF.

In its sample, this clonotype was seen many times. The chain employs TRBV3-1 and TRBJ2-5; tentative D call: TRBD2 (5 bases). There are 12 residues in the CDR3. Germline V gene sequence: CDR1 LGHDT, CDR2 YNNKEL (reference sequence). V was cut by 2 bases and J by 7 bases, with 8 bases left in between. The CDR3: CASSQRRGTQYF. The CDR3 bases are TGTGCCAGCAGCCAACGCCGGGGGACCCAGTACTTC.

This chain uses TRBV3-1 with TRBJ2-1; D might be TRBD2 (5 bases). V was clipped by 3 bases and J by 3 bases, with 12 bases between them. The CDR3 spans 15 residues. Germline assignment: CDR1 LGHDT and CDR2 YNNKEL (reference sequence). The CDR3 here is CASSQRTERYNEQFF. In nucleotides, the CDR3 is TGTGCCAGCAGCCAGAGGACTGAACGCTACAATGAGCAGTTCTTC.

This clonotype has ten or more counts. The V call is TRBV7-8, the J call TRBJ2-7, with TRBD1 as a possible D gene (5 bases). Germline values: CDR1 SGHVS, CDR2 FQNEAQ. The germline V and J ends were trimmed by 0 bases and 0 bases, with 9 bases remaining between them. The CDR3 is made up of 15 amino acids. In nucleotides, the CDR3 is TGTGCCAGCAGCTTAGCGGGCAGGGCCTCCTACGAGCAGTACTTC. Its protein product is CASSLAGRASYEQYF.

The rearrangement links TRBV4-2 to TRBJ2-3; 13 bases map to TRBD2. Germline V gene sequence: CDR1 LGHNA, CDR2 YNFKEQ. The CDR3 covers 16 residues. The J segment lost 7 bases and the V segment lost 3 bases, leaving 7 bases of the junction unmatched. As DNA, the CDR3 is TGTGCCAGCAGCCACCTACTAGCGGGAGGGCAGAATACGCAGTATTTT. Protein product: CASSHLLAGGQNTQYF.

This clonotype was observed a handful of times. The chain couples TRBV6-1 to TRBJ2-1; TRBD2 agrees at 9 bases. CDR3 length: 13 residues. From germline, CDR1 is MNHNS and CDR2 SASEGT. The ends lost 7 bases at V and 6 bases at J; junction bases unmatched: 4. The CDR3 region is CASTSGIGNEQFF. CDR3 bases: TGTGCCAGCACTAGCGGGATTGGCAATGAGCAGTTCTTC.

The sample holds many counts of this clonotype. This chain joins TRBV11-2 and TRBJ1-1; D is ambiguous. Trimming pared 2 bases from V and 2 bases from J, leaving 6 bases between. This CDR3 contains 13 residues. Germline values: CDR1 SGHAT, CDR2 FQNNGV. The CDR3 DNA follows: TGTGCCAGCAGCTTATTTCCTAACACTGAAGCTTTCTTT. It encodes CASSLFPNTEAFF.

This clonotype was counted many times. The chain is built from TRBV12-3 or TRBV12-4 and TRBJ1-4; the D is unclear. The V gene lost 5 bases and the J gene lost 8 bases, with 12 bases spanning the gap. The CDR3 extends over 13 amino acids. CDR3: CASSPWNGEKLFF. The CDR3 bases are TGTGCCAGCAGTCCCTGGAACGGGGAAAAACTGTTTTTT.